Presented here are 25 T cell receptor beta chains from one specimen sequenced in a study of beta chain features in type 1 diabetes. What was sequenced were expressed TCRB transcripts, since all of the isolated RNA had been reverse transcribed. The repertoire was sequenced with immunoSEQ multiplex PCR; TCRdb's copy has only in-frame clones and lacks some. The sample yields more than 300,000 clones, 6.5% to 10% seen once. The sequenced sample was central memory CD4+ T cells from blood. These receptors were taken from a woman under 30 in good health.

J is TRBJ2-7 and V is TRBV7-6; 7 bases map to TRBD1. Losses at the gene ends were 9 bases for V and 2 bases for J; bases not matched to a gene: 4. CDR3 length: 12 residues. The germline gives CDR1 SGHVS, CDR2 FNYEAQ. The CDR3 loop reads CARQGMTYEQYF. CDR3 in DNA: TGTGCCAGACAGGGGATGACCTACGAGCAGTACTTC.

This clone was seen only a few times. V is TRBV9 and J is TRBJ2-7; either TRBD1 or TRBD2 may supply D (5 bases each). The germline CDR1 and CDR2 sequences are SGDLS and YYNGEE. CDR3 size: 15 residues. Deletions cut 3 bases from V and 0 bases from J, with 13 bases between. CDR3 sequence reads: CASSAGTGYSYEQYF. The CDR3 DNA sequence: TGTGCCAGCAGCGCCGGGACGGGATACTCCTACGAGCAGTACTTC.

This clone was recorded a few times. The V gene is TRBV6-5, the J gene TRBJ1-4, with D perhaps TRBD1 (5 bases). V gave up 4 bases and J gave up 8 bases, with 11 bases separating them. The germline gives CDR1 MNHEY, CDR2 SVGAGI. This CDR3 spans 13 amino acids. The CDR3: CASSFRRTEKLFF. The CDR3 coding sequence is TGTGCCAGCAGTTTTCGGCGGACAGAAAAACTGTTTTTT.

The gene calls are TRBV4-2 and TRBJ2-7; 10 bases match TRBD2. V shed 0 bases and J 3 bases; nucleotides not matched to a gene: 5. CDR1 is LGHNA and CDR2 is YNFKEQ in the germline V gene. The CDR3 length is 16 residues. The CDR3 DNA follows: TGTGCCAGCAGCCAAGAGCCACTAGCGGGGCTCTACGAGCAGTACTTC. It encodes CASSQEPLAGLYEQYF.

About this clone itself: This CDR3 is also generated by other DNA sequences in the sample. The V gene is TRBV7-9, the J gene TRBJ2-7; D not resolved. Germline values: CDR1 SEHNR, CDR2 FQNEAQ (reference sequence). Trimming removed 5 bases from V and 0 bases from J, with 11 bases in between. This CDR3 spans 14 amino acids. Here the CDR3 reads CASSRSGISYEQYF. The CDR3 bases are TGTGCCAGCAGCCGGTCGGGTATCTCCTACGAGCAGTACTTC.

This clone was counted only a few times. The sample carries other DNA sequences with the same CDR3. This chain links TRBV28 with TRBJ2-7, with no clear D. This CDR3 is 12 amino acids long. Trimming took off 3 bases at V and 4 bases at J, with 7 bases between the two ends. Germline-derived CDR1 and CDR2 are MDHEN and SYDVKM. CDR3 bases: TGTGCCAGCAGTTTCTCTACATACGAGCAGTACTTC. Its translation: CASSFSTYEQYF.

The table lists this clone with a few counts. The chain uses TRBV5-1 and TRBJ1-2; TRBD1 is a possible D gene (6 bases). V was pared by 4 bases and J by 4 bases, with 17 bases between. CDR1 SGHRS and CDR2 YFSETQ come from the germline V gene. The CDR3 totals 15 residues. DNA for the CDR3: TGCGCCAGCAGCCTGGCGCTTGGGGGCTCCTATGGCTACACCTTC. Protein: CASSLALGGSYGYTF.

This clone was counted ten times or more. The chain couples TRBV2 to TRBJ1-1; D is ambiguous. Germline V CDR1 and CDR2: SNHLY, FYNNEI. V was cut by 1 base and J by 0 bases, with 6 bases left in between. The CDR3 is 14 amino acids. Here the CDR3 reads CASSEGLLNTEAFF. CDR3 nucleotides: TGTGCCAGCAGTGAAGGGCTCCTGAACACTGAAGCTTTCTTT.

This clone was counted only a few times. V is TRBV28 and J is TRBJ1-4, with D hard to call. This CDR3 has 14 amino acids. Germline V gene sequence: CDR1 MDHEN, CDR2 SYDVKM. Deletions cut 5 bases from V and 10 bases from J, with 17 bases between. CDR3 sequence: CASSPLGSGGKLFF. The DNA of the CDR3 is TGTGCCAGCAGTCCCCTGGGGAGTGGAGGAAAACTGTTTTTT.

The sample holds many counts of this clone. The CDR3 loop is CARIRSGYQETQYF. The CDR3 DNA reads as TGTGCCAGGATCCGGTCAGGCTACCAAGAGACCCAGTACTTC. The chain carries TRBV9 and TRBJ2-5; D is unresolved. Germline-derived CDR1 and CDR2 are SGDLS and YYNGEE. This CDR3 contains 14 residues. Trimming removed 8 bases from V and 0 bases from J, with 14 bases in between. The whole variable domain, remainder taken from reference TRBV9 and TRBJ2-5, is DSGVTQTPKHLITATGQRVTLRCSPRSGDLSVYWYQQSLDQGLQFLIQYYNGEERAKGNILERFSAQQFPDLHSELNLSSLELGDSALYFCARIRSGYQETQYFGPGTRLLVL.

Written as DNA, the CDR3 is TGTGCCAGCAGCCATACTAGCGGGGACTCCTACGAGCAGTACTTC. Translating gives CASSHTSGDSYEQYF. The V gene is TRBV7-2, the J gene TRBJ2-7, with TRBD2 matching over 10 bases. Germline V gene lookup returns CDR1 SGHTA and CDR2 FQGNSA. The trim removed 5 bases at V and 0 bases at J, leaving 4 bases unmatched. This CDR3 is 15 amino acids long.

J is TRBJ1-1 and V is TRBV6-5; weak D call: TRBD1 (5 bases). Germline values: CDR1 MNHEY, CDR2 SVGAGI. The V gene lost 0 bases and the J gene lost 5 bases, with 13 bases spanning the gap. This CDR3 contains 15 residues. The CDR3 DNA reads as TGTGCCAGCAGTTACTCGATGGGGGTAAAGACTGAAGCTTTCTTT. As protein: CASSYSMGVKTEAFF.

V and J are TRBV7-9 and TRBJ1-1, with no clear D. This CDR3 is built from 14 residues. V was clipped by 4 bases and J by 1 base, with 10 bases between them. Looked up from germline, CDR1 is SEHNR and CDR2 is FQNEAQ (reference sequence). This CDR3 reads CASSSPPENTEAFF. In nucleotides, the CDR3 is TGTGCCAGCAGCTCTCCGCCGGAGAACACTGAAGCTTTCTTT.

This clone was observed a handful of times. The chain combines TRBV5-1 with TRBJ2-5; either TRBD1 or TRBD2 may supply D (6 bases each). V lost 3 bases, J lost 4 bases, and 10 bases lay in between. CDR3 length equals 13 residues. Per germline, CDR1 SGHRS and CDR2 YFSETQ. CDR3 nucleotide sequence: TGCGCCAGCAGCTCGGGGGCGGGAGAGACCCAGTACTTC. Translating it yields CASSSGAGETQYF.

This clone was counted a few times. The genes are TRBV7-8 and TRBJ2-1, with D unclear. Germline CDR1 SGHVS, CDR2 FQNEAQ. V was cut by 6 bases and J by 0 bases, with 9 bases left in between. This CDR3 spans 14 amino acids. CDR3 residues: CASSGPSSYNEQFF. Written as DNA, the CDR3 is TGTGCCAGCAGTGGCCCCTCCTCCTACAATGAGCAGTTCTTC. The whole variable domain, filled in from reference TRBV7-8 and TRBJ2-1, reads GAGVSQSPRYKVAKRGQDVALRCDPISGHVSLFWYQQALGQGPEFLTYFQNEAQLDKSGLPSDRFFAERPEGSVSTLKIQRTQQEDSAVYLCASSGPSSYNEQFFGPGTRLTVL.

V is TRBV6-5 and J is TRBJ2-1; D might be TRBD1 (5 bases). The germline V gene encodes CDR1 MNHEY and CDR2 SVGAGI. V lost 4 bases to trimming and J lost 0 bases, with 7 bases between them. The CDR3 totals 14 residues. This chain's CDR3 is CASSSGSSYNEQFF. The CDR3 DNA is TGTGCCAGCAGTTCAGGGTCCTCCTACAATGAGCAGTTCTTC.

The chain couples TRBV7-3 to TRBJ1-1; weak D call: TRBD1 (6 bases). This CDR3 is 16 amino acids long. Germline CDR1 SGHTA, CDR2 FQGTGA. V dropped 2 bases and J dropped 2 bases, with 15 bases sitting between them. The CDR3 loop is CASSLFPAGANTEAFF. In DNA, the CDR3 is TGTGCCAGCAGCTTATTCCCCGCAGGGGCAAACACTGAAGCTTTCTTT.

This chain joins TRBV21-1 and TRBJ2-2; TRBD1, the D gene given by the table, was not confirmed from the DNA. TRBV21-1 is shown as a pseudogene. The CDR3 totals 17 residues. DNA of the CDR3: TGTGCCAGCAGCAAAGGTGGGGCTCACAGGGTCACCGGGGAGCTGTTTTTT. It yields the protein CASSKGGAHRVTGELFF.

This clone was found a few times. This chain connects TRBV19 to TRBJ2-5; D is uncertain. Per the germline V gene, CDR1 is LNHDA and CDR2 is SQIVND (reference sequence). The CDR3 loop spans 13 amino acids. V was clipped by 5 bases and J by 4 bases, with 11 bases between them. CDR3 DNA: TGTGCCAGTAGTCAGGACGGTGGAGAGACCCAGTACTTC. This codes for CASSQDGGETQYF. The whole variable domain, remainder taken from reference TRBV19 and TRBJ2-5, is DGGITQSPKYLFRKEGQNVTLSCEQNLNHDAMYWYRQDPGQGLRLIYYSQIVNDFQKGDIAEGYSVSREKKESFPLTVTSAQKNPTAFYLCASSQDGGETQYFGPGTRLLVL.

This clone was found a few times. V is TRBV6-6 and J is TRBJ1-4, with 7 bases identical to TRBD1. CDR3 size: 12 residues. V trimming: 7 bases; J trimming: 8 bases; junction bases outside the gene matches: 4. Germline CDR1 MNHNY, CDR2 SVGAGI (reference sequence). As DNA, the CDR3 is TGTGCCAGCAACAGGGGATGGGAAAAACTGTTTTTT. It codes for CASNRGWEKLFF.

In this sample, this clone turned up many times. The chain recombines TRBV7-2 with TRBJ2-1; 8 bases fit TRBD2. V lost 3 bases, J lost 7 bases, and 11 bases stayed unmatched. The CDR3 contains 16 residues. CDR1 and CDR2 (germline): SGHTA, FQGNSA. The CDR3 DNA follows: TGTGCCAGCAGCTTTACTAATCTAGCGGGCACGAATGAGCAGTTCTTC. It codes for CASSFTNLAGTNEQFF.

On this clone itself: A much larger clone lies one base from this, so it may be a read error. The V call is TRBV11-3, the J call TRBJ2-7, with TRBD2 as a possible D gene (5 bases). The CDR3 loop spans 14 amino acids. Germline assignment: CDR1 SGHNT and CDR2 YENEEA. The germline V and J ends were trimmed by 1 base and 5 bases, with 12 bases remaining between them. For the CDR3, the DNA is TGTGCCAGCAGCTTAGGACGGGGTGCCGACGAGCAGTACTTC. Translating gives CASSLGRGADEQYF.

The chain is built from TRBV12-5 and TRBJ2-1; D is unresolved. Trimming shortened V by 8 bases and J by 5 bases, and 7 bases separated the two germline ends. The CDR3 consists of 11 residues. Per the germline V gene, CDR1 is LGHNT and CDR2 is FRNRAP. The CDR3 nucleotides read TGTGCTAGTAGAATAAACAATGAGCAGTTCTTC. It translates to CASRINNEQFF.

The V and J genes are TRBV10-3 and TRBJ2-3, with D possibly being TRBD2 (5 bases). Trimming took off 10 bases at V and 2 bases at J, with 16 bases between the two ends. Germline loops: CDR1 ENHRY, CDR2 SYGVKD. The CDR3 runs 14 residues. This CDR3 reads CATQGGRPTDTQYF. As DNA, the CDR3 is TGTGCCACCCAAGGAGGCAGGCCCACAGATACGCAGTATTTT.

This clone was detected only a few times. This chain connects TRBV29-1 to TRBJ1-1, with 7 bases identical to TRBD1. Germline trimming cut 6 bases from V and 4 bases from J; bases unmatched to any gene: 11. The CDR3 loop spans 14 amino acids. Germline assignment: CDR1 SQVTM and CDR2 ANQGSEA. CDR3 sequence reads: CSVPRTGEGTEAFF. The CDR3 region has the DNA TGCAGCGTACCCCGTACAGGGGAGGGCACTGAAGCTTTCTTT.